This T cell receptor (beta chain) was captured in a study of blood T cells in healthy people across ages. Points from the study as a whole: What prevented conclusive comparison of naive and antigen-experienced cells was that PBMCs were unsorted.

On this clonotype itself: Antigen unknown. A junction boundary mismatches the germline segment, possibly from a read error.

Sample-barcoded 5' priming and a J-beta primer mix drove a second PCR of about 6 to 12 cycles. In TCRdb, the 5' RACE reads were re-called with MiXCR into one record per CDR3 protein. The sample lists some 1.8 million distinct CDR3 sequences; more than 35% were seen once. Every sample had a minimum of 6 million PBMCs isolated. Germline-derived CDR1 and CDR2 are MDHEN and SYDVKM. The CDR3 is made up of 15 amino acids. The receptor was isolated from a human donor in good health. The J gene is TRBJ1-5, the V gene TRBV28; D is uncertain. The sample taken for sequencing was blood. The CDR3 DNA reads TGCGCCAGCAACACTTGGACTTATAGCAATCAGCCCCAGCATTTT. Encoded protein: CASNTWTYSNQPQHF.